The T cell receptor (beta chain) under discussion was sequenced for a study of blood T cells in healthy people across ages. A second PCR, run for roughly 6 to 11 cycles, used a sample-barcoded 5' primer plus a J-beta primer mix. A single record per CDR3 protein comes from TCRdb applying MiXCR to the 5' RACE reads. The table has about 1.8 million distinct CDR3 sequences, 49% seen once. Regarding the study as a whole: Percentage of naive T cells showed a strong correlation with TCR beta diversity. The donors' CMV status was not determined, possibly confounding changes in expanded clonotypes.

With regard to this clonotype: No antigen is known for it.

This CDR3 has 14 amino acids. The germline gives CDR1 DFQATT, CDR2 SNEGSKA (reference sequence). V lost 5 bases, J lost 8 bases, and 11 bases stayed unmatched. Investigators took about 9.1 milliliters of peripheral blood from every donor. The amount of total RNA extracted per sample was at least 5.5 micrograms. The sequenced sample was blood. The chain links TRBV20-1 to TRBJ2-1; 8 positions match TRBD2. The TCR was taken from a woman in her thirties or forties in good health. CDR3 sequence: CSAPGGPFGDEQFF. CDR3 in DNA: TGCAGTGCTCCGGGGGGGCCGTTTGGGGATGAGCAGTTCTTC.